These T cell receptor beta chains were read from a single sample in a study of identifying expanded T cells in peripheral blood. Libraries were prepared by immunoSEQ multiplex PCR; TCRdb keeps only in-frame clonotypes and omits some of them. This table has approximately 100,000 clones, about 83% appearing once. The specimen was blood. These receptors all stem from a person between 18 and 75 years old in good health. Both conserved end residues are part of each CDR3. D genes are given only for firm matches. Expanded clones get a size class; other rows say once, few or many, or leave the size out.

cdr3_nt	cdr3_aa	clone_size	j_call	v_call	d_call
TGTGCCAGCAGCGTCGGACAGGGGGCCGGTCGTTTCTCTGGGGCCAACGTCCTGACTTTC	CASSVGQGAGRFSGANVLTF	NA	TRBJ2-6	TRBV9	TRBD1
TGTGCCAGCAGTCCCTCCCACGAGCAGTACTTC	CASSPSHEQYF	NA	TRBJ2-7	TRBV6-1	NA
TGTGCCAGCGGCGGCAGGGTGTTCAATGAGCAGTTCTTC	CASGGRVFNEQFF	NA	TRBJ2-1	TRBV5-8	NA
TGCGCCAGCAGCTTGGACACTTCTGGAAACACCATATATTTT	CASSLDTSGNTIYF	NA	TRBJ1-3	TRBV5-1	NA
TGTGCCAGCTCACCGTTACAGGGGGCGCTTGGGTATGAGCAGTTCTTC	CASSPLQGALGYEQFF	NA	TRBJ2-1	TRBV18	TRBD1
TGTGCCAGCAATCAGGCTAACCTTGGCAATCAGCCCCAGCATTTT	CASNQANLGNQPQHF	few	TRBJ1-5	TRBV6-6	NA
TGTGCCAGCAGCTTGATAAGGGAGCAGTACTTC	CASSLIREQYF	NA	TRBJ2-7	TRBV5-5	NA
TGTGCCACCAGCCCGGTACAGGAGGGTCAGCCCCAGCATTTT	CATSPVQEGQPQHF	few	TRBJ1-5	TRBV15	NA
TGTGCCAGTAATCCTACAGGGGCGAACACCGGGGAGCTGTTTTTT	CASNPTGANTGELFF	NA	TRBJ2-2	TRBV19	TRBD1
TGTGCCAGCAGCCACATTGGGACTGCCCGAGAGCAGTTCTTC	CASSHIGTAREQFF	NA	TRBJ2-1	TRBV14	NA
TGTGCCAGCTCAATCAATGCGGGGGCCTCCTACAATGAGCAGTTCTTC	CASSINAGASYNEQFF	NA	TRBJ2-1	TRBV7-7	NA
TGTGCCAGCAGCTCCCAATACAATGAGCAGTTCTTC	CASSSQYNEQFF	NA	TRBJ2-1	TRBV5-3	NA
TGTGCCAGCAGCTTCGGGGGGGCTATGAACACTGAAGCTTTCTTT	CASSFGGAMNTEAFF	few	TRBJ1-1	TRBV7-8	NA
TGTGCCAGCAGGGTAGACAGCTATGAAAAACTGTTTTTT	CASRVDSYEKLFF	NA	TRBJ1-4	TRBV6-5	NA
TGTGCCAGCAGGCGAAGCCTACAGGGCGCCCGTAGCACAGATACGCAGTATTTT	CASRRSLQGARSTDTQYF	NA	TRBJ2-3	TRBV2	NA
TGTGCCAGCAGTCCTCTAGACAGCCCGAGAGGCTACACCTTC	CASSPLDSPRGYTF	once	TRBJ1-2	TRBV28	NA
TGTGCCAGCCACCACGGGTTAAACACTGAAGCTTTCTTT	CASHHGLNTEAFF	NA	TRBJ1-1	TRBV18	NA
TGTGCCAGTAGGGGGTCAGATGGCTACACCTTC	CASRGSDGYTF	NA	TRBJ1-2	TRBV19	NA
TGCGCCAGCAGCTACGGGGCAAACTGGGACTCCTCGGGAGAGACCCAGTACTTC	CASSYGANWDSSGETQYF	NA	TRBJ2-5	TRBV5-1	NA
TGTGCCTGGGCCCCCGGACAGGGGAACTACGAGCAGTACTTC	CAWAPGQGNYEQYF	NA	TRBJ2-7	TRBV30	TRBD1
TGCGCCAGCAGCTACCGGGACAGGCTCGAGCAGTACTTC	CASSYRDRLEQYF	NA	TRBJ2-7	TRBV5-1	TRBD1
TGTGCCATCAGCGGCATGAACACTGAAGCTTTCTTT	CAISGMNTEAFF	once	TRBJ1-1	TRBV10-3	NA
TGTGCCATCAGTGAAAGCGCAGATACGCAGTATTTT	CAISESADTQYF	NA	TRBJ2-3	TRBV10-3	NA
TGCGCCAGCAGCCCGGGGACTAGGGGGGAGACCCAGTACTTC	CASSPGTRGETQYF	NA	TRBJ2-5	TRBV5-1	TRBD2
TGCGCCAGCAGCCCGACAGGGTCGGACACTGAAGCTTTCTTT	CASSPTGSDTEAFF	NA	TRBJ1-1	TRBV5-1	TRBD1
TGCGCCAGCAGCTTGGAGCAGGGAATGGTCACCTCCTACAATGAGCAGTTCTTC	CASSLEQGMVTSYNEQFF	NA	TRBJ2-1	TRBV5-1	NA
TGTGCCAGCAGCCAAGAAGCGGCGAACACTGAAGCTTTCTTT	CASSQEAANTEAFF	NA	TRBJ1-1	TRBV4-2	NA
TGTGCCAGCAGCTTACGAGGAGGTGGGGAAAAACTGTTTTTT	CASSLRGGGEKLFF	NA	TRBJ1-4	TRBV7-9	NA
TGTGCCTGGAGTGTGGACATCTATGGCTACACCTTC	CAWSVDIYGYTF	NA	TRBJ1-2	TRBV30	NA
TGTGCCAGCAGCCAAGATAGGGGCCCGTGGAGCGAGCAGTACTTC	CASSQDRGPWSEQYF	NA	TRBJ2-7	TRBV14	NA
TGTGCCAGCTCACCGGGACTAAACACCGGGGAGCTGTTTTTT	CASSPGLNTGELFF	NA	TRBJ2-2	TRBV18	TRBD2
TGTGCCATCGGAGTCTCCGGGACAACGAACACCGGGGAGCTGTTTTTT	CAIGVSGTTNTGELFF	once	TRBJ2-2	TRBV10-3	NA
TGTGCCAGCAGCGTCAGACAGGACTCTGGGGCCAACGTCCTGACTTTC	CASSVRQDSGANVLTF	NA	TRBJ2-6	TRBV9	NA
TGTGCCAGCTCGTTACTCGGGACAGGGTACTACGAGCAGTACTTC	CASSLLGTGYYEQYF	NA	TRBJ2-7	TRBV18	TRBD1
TGTGCCAGCAGCTTTCTTGGTGCGCAGGTTACCTACGAGCAGTACTTC	CASSFLGAQVTYEQYF	few	TRBJ2-7	TRBV7-8	NA
TGTGCCAGCAGCTTCACAGAGAACACCGGGGAGCTGTTTTTT	CASSFTENTGELFF	NA	TRBJ2-2	TRBV7-7	NA
TGTGCCTGGAATGGAGGGTATGGATTGGAGACCCAGTACTTC	CAWNGGYGLETQYF	NA	TRBJ2-5	TRBV30	NA
TGTGCCAGCTCACCACCGTGGGCCGGGACCGGGGAGCTGTTTTTT	CASSPPWAGTGELFF	NA	TRBJ2-2	TRBV18	NA
TGTGCCAGCAGCTTAGCTGGAGGGGCCTTGCAGTATTTT	CASSLAGGALQYF	NA	TRBJ2-3	TRBV11-2	NA
TGTGCCAGCAGTTTAGCCGGGGCTTCCTATAATTCACCCCTCCACTTT	CASSLAGASYNSPLHF	NA	TRBJ1-6	TRBV27	NA
TGTGCCAGCAGTCTCTCGGGGGGCTACTATGGCTACACCTTC	CASSLSGGYYGYTF	NA	TRBJ1-2	TRBV27	NA
TGTGCCAGCAGTTACTCGGGGCTGAATGAAAAACTGTTTTTT	CASSYSGLNEKLFF	NA	TRBJ1-4	TRBV6-5	NA
TGTGCCAGCAGCTTAGGTCTGGCTAGCGGGGGTAATGAGCAGTTCTTC	CASSLGLASGGNEQFF	NA	TRBJ2-1	TRBV7-8	TRBD2
TGTGCCAGTAGTGGACAAAACTATGGCTACACCTTC	CASSGQNYGYTF	NA	TRBJ1-2	TRBV19	NA
TGTGCCAGCAGCTTAGTCGTGCGGGGCAGGTTAATGAACACTGAAGCTTTCTTT	CASSLVVRGRLMNTEAFF	NA	TRBJ1-1	TRBV5-8	NA
TGTGCCAGTAGAGGACAGGGATTTGAGTTTGGTCCTTCCTATGGCTACACCTTC	CASRGQGFEFGPSYGYTF	NA	TRBJ1-2	TRBV19	TRBD1
TGTGCCAGCAACTTAGCAAACAGGGGGCTTTCACCCCTCCACTTT	CASNLANRGLSPLHF	few	TRBJ1-6	TRBV11-2	TRBD1
TGTGCCAGCAGTGAATGGGGGGATGGGGCCAACGTCCTGACTTTC	CASSEWGDGANVLTF	NA	TRBJ2-6	TRBV25-1	NA
TGCGCCAGCAGCCAAGGAGCGGGGGCGGAGACCCAGTACTTC	CASSQGAGAETQYF	NA	TRBJ2-5	TRBV4-1	TRBD2
TGCGCCAGCAGCCATAACAGGCTAGGGTCCTACGAGCAGTACTTC	CASSHNRLGSYEQYF	many	TRBJ2-7	TRBV4-3	NA
TGTGCCAGCTCCCCCCGATGGGCGGGGGCCAGCACAGATACGCAGTATTTT	CASSPRWAGASTDTQYF	NA	TRBJ2-3	TRBV18	NA
TGTGCCACCAGCTCCAGACAGGATAGCAATCAGCCCCAGCATTTT	CATSSRQDSNQPQHF	NA	TRBJ1-5	TRBV15	NA
TGTGCCAGCAGTCAAATTCCCCTTAAGGAAAAACTGTTTTTT	CASSQIPLKEKLFF	NA	TRBJ1-4	TRBV28	NA
TGCGCCAGCAGCCAAGGTATCTATGGCTACACCTTC	CASSQGIYGYTF	NA	TRBJ1-2	TRBV4-3	NA
TGTGCCAGCAGCCAGGGGACAGGGGACGGGGAGCTGTTTTTT	CASSQGTGDGELFF	many	TRBJ2-2	TRBV4-2	TRBD1
TGTGCCAGCAGCCCCCGACAGGGATTGAGGGCAGATACGCAGTATTTT	CASSPRQGLRADTQYF	NA	TRBJ2-3	TRBV11-2	TRBD1